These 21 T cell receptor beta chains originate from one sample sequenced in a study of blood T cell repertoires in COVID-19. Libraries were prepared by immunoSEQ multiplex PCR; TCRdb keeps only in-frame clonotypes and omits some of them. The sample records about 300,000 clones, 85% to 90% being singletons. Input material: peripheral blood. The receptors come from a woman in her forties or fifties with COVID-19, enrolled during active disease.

The CDR3 sequence: CASSLVRQDTGELFF. CDR3 DNA: TGTGCCAGCAGCTTAGTTCGCCAGGACACCGGGGAGCTGTTTTTT. The chain carries TRBV11-2 and TRBJ2-2; D is unclear. The CDR3 runs 15 residues. Germline-derived CDR1 and CDR2 are SGHAT and FQNNGV. Trimming left V 1 base short and J 3 bases short, with 9 bases between.

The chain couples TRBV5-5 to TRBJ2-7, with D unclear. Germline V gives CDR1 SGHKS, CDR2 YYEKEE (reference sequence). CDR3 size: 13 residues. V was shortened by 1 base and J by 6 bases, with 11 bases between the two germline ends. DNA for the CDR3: TGTGCCAGCAGCTTGCTTAGTGGGCTCGAGCAGTACTTC. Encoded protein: CASSLLSGLEQYF. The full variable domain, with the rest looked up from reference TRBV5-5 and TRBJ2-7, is DAGVTQSPTHLIKTRGQQVTLRCSPISGHKSVSWYQQVLGQGPQFIFQYYEKEERGRGNFPDRFSARQFPNYSSELNVNALLLGDSALYLCASSLLSGLEQYFGPGTRLTVT.

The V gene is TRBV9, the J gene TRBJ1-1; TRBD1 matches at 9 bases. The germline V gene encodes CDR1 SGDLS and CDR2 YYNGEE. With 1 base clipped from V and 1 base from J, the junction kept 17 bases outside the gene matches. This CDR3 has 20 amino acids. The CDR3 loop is CASSVSRPLGTGPSNTEAFF. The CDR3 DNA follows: TGTGCCAGCAGCGTATCAAGGCCGTTAGGGACAGGGCCTTCGAACACTGAAGCTTTCTTT.

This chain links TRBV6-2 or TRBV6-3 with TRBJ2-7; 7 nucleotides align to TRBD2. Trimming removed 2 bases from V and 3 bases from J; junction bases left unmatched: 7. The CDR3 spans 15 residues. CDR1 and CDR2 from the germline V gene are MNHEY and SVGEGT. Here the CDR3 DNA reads TGTGCCAGCAGTTACCGGCCTAGCGGAAACTACGAGCAGTACTTC. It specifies CASSYRPSGNYEQYF.

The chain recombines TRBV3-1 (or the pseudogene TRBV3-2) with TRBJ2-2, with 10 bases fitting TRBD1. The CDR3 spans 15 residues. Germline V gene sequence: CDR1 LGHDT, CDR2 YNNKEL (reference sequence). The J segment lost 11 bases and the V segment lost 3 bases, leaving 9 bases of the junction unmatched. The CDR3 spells CASSQPGTGDLELFF. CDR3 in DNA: TGTGCCAGCAGCCAGCCCGGGACAGGGGATTTAGAGCTGTTTTTT.

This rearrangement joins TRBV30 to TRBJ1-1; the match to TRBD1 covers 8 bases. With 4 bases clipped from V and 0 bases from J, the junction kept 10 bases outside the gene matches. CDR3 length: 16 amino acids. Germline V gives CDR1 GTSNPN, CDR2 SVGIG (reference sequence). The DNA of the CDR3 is TGTGCCTGGATATCCGGACAGGGTTTGGTGAACACTGAAGCTTTCTTT. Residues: CAWISGQGLVNTEAFF.

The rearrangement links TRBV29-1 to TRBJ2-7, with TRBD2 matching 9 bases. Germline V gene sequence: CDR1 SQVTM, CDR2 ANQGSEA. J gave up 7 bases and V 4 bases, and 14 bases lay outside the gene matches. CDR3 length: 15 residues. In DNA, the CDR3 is TGCAGCGTTGTAGGGACTAGCAAAACGCGGCTGGAGCAGTACTTC. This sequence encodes CSVVGTSKTRLEQYF.

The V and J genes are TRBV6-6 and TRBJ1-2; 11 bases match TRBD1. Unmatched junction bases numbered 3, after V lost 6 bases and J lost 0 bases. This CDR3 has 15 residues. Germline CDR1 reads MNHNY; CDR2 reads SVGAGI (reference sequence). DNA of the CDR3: TGTGCCAGCAGGCCGGGACAGGGGGCTAACTATGGCTACACCTTC. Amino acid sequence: CASRPGQGANYGYTF.

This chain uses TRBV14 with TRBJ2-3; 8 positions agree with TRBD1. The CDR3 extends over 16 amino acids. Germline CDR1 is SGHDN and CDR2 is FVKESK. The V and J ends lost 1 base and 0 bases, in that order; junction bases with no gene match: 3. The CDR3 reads CASSQGTGLSTDTQYF. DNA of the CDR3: TGTGCCAGCAGCCAAGGGACAGGGCTGAGCACAGATACGCAGTATTTT. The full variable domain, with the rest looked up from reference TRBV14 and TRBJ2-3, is EAGVTQFPSHSVIEKGQTVTLRCDPISGHDNLYWYRRVMGKEIKFLLHFVKESKQDESGMPNNRFLAERTGGTYSTLKVQPAELEDSGVYFCASSQGTGLSTDTQYFGPGTRLTVL.

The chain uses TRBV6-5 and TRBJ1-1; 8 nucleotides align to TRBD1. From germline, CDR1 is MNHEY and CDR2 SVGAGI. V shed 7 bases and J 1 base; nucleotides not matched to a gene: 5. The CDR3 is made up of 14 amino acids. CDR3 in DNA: TGTGCCAGCATCGGGCAGGGGGCGAACACTGAAGCTTTCTTT. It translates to CASIGQGANTEAFF.

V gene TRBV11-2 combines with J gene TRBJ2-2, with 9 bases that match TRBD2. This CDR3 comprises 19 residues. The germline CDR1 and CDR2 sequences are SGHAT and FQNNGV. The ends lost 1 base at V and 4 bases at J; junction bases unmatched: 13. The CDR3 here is CASSLVFGGRARVTGELFF. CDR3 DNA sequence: TGTGCCAGCAGCTTAGTTTTTGGCGGGAGGGCCCGTGTCACCGGGGAGCTGTTTTTT.

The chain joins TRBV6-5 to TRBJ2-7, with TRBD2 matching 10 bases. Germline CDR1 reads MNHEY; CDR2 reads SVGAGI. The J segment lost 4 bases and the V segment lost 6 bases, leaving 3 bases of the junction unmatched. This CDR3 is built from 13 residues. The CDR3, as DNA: TGTGCCAGCAGGAAGCGGGAGGGTTACGAGCAGTACTTC. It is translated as CASRKREGYEQYF.

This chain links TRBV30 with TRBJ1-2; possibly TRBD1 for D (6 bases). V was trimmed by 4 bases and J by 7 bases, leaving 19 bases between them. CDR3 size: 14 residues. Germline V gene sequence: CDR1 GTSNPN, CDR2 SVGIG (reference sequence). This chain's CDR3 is CAWIPRGYRAGYTF. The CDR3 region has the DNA TGTGCCTGGATCCCCAGAGGGTACAGGGCTGGCTACACCTTC.

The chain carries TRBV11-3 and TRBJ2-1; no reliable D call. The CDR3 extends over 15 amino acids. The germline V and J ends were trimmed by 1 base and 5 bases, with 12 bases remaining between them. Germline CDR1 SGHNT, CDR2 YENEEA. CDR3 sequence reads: CASSLVEAANNEQFF. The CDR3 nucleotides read TGTGCCAGCAGCTTAGTTGAGGCGGCAAACAATGAGCAGTTCTTC.

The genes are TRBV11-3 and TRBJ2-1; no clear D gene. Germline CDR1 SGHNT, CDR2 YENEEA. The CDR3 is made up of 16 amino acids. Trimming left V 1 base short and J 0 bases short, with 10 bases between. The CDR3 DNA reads TGTGCCAGCAGCTTAGCCTATGGTAGCTCCTACAATGAGCAGTTCTTC. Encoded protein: CASSLAYGSSYNEQFF.

Here the CDR3 DNA reads TGTGCCAGCAGTACACGGGACAAAGAACTGTTTTTT. This codes for CASSTRDKELFF. The chain employs TRBV27 and TRBJ1-4; possibly TRBD1 for D (6 bases). The CDR3 consists of 12 residues. V was cut by 5 bases and J by 12 bases, with 13 bases left in between. CDR1 MNHEY and CDR2 SMNVEV come from the germline V gene (reference sequence).

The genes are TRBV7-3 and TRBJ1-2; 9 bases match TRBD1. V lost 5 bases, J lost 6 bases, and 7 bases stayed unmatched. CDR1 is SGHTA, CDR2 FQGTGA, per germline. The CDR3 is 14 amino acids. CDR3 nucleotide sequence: TGTGCCAGCAGCGCAACCGGGACAGGGAATGGCTACACCTTC. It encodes CASSATGTGNGYTF.

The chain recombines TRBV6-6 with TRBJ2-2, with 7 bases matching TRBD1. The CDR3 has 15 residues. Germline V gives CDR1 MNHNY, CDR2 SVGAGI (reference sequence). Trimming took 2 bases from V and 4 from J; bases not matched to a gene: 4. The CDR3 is CASSYPPGGTGELFF. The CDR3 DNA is TGTGCCAGCAGTTACCCCCCAGGGGGCACCGGGGAGCTGTTTTTT.

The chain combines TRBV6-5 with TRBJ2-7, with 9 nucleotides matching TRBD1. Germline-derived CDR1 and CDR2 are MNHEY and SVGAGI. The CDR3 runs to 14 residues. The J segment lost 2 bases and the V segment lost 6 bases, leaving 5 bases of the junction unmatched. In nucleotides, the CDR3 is TGTGCCAGCAGATTGACAGGGGGTACCTACGAGCAGTACTTC. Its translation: CASRLTGGTYEQYF.

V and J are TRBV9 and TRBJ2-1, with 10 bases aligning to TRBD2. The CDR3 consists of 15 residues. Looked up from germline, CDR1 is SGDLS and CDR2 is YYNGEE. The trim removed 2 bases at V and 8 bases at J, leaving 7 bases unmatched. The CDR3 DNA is TGTGCCAGCAGCGTTTATGCTAGCGGGAGTTATGAGCAGTTCTTC. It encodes CASSVYASGSYEQFF.

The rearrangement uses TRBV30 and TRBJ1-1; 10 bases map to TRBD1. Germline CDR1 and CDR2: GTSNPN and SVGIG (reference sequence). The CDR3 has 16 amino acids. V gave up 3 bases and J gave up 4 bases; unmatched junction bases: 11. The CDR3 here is CAWSPRDRGAGTEAFF. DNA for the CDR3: TGTGCCTGGAGCCCCCGGGACAGGGGAGCGGGCACTGAAGCTTTCTTT. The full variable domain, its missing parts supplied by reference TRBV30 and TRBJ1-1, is SQTIHQWPATLVQPVGSPLSLECTVEGTSNPNLYWYRQAAGRGLQLLFYSVGIGQISSEVPQNLSASRPQDRQFILSSKKLLLSDSGFYLCAWSPRDRGAGTEAFFGQGTRLTVV.